This T cell receptor (beta chain) stems from a study of T cell changes during pregnancy in multiple sclerosis. V was clipped by 2 bases and J by 6 bases, with 11 bases between them. The V gene's germline CDR1 is KGHSH and CDR2 LQKENI. The CDR3 has 14 residues. The repertoire was sequenced with immunoSEQ multiplex PCR; TCRdb's copy has only in-frame clones and lacks some. The sample carries some 80,000 clones, around 94% recorded once. This rearrangement joins TRBV18 to TRBJ2-1, with D possibly TRBD2 on 6 matching bases. The sample here was CD4+ T cells from peripheral blood mononuclear cells, taken after pregnancy. The sequence came from a female donor with multiple sclerosis, enrolled in a pregnancy study. CDR3 in DNA: TGTGCCAGCTCACCAAAGGCGGGGTTCAATGAGCAGTTCTTC. Translating gives CASSPKAGFNEQFF. Full variable domain (missing parts from reference TRBV18 and TRBJ2-1): NAGVMQNPRHLVRRRGQEARLRCSPMKGHSHVYWYRQLPEEGLKFMVYLQKENIIDESGMPKERFSAEFPKEGPSILRIQQVVRGDSAAYFCASSPKAGFNEQFFGPGTRLTVL.